This T cell receptor (beta chain) was profiled in a study of technical replicates of blood from a handful of donors. Produced via immunoSEQ multiplex PCR; TCRdb's table is partial and in-frame only. The repertoire holds over 85,000 clones, with approximately 96% as singletons. The CDR3 runs 13 residues. V was clipped by 5 bases and J by 8 bases; unmatched bases: 7. Germline loops: CDR1 MDHEN, CDR2 SYDVKM. This TCR was recovered from a human donor in good health. The rearrangement joins TRBV28 to TRBJ1-2, with TRBD1 identical over 8 bases. The sample comprised T cells isolated from PBMCs. The CDR3 is CASSLRGRWGYTF. CDR3 DNA: TGTGCCAGCAGTCTCAGGGGGCGCTGGGGCTACACCTTC.